This T cell receptor (beta chain) was sequenced in a study of blood T cell repertoires in COVID-19. Study overall: Italy, Spain and the United States were the sources of the convalescent and acute COVID-19 samples. Sources were T cells, B-cell-depleted T cells, or PBMCs; the material itself was cDNA or gDNA.

Seattle cases were enrolled at active infection and followed longitudinally. Germline V gene data show CDR1 as SGDLS and CDR2 as YYNGEE. The V end was cut by 1 base, the J end by 2 bases, with 13 bases between. This CDR3 region has 16 residues. Libraries were prepared by immunoSEQ multiplex PCR; TCRdb keeps only in-frame clonotypes and omits some of them. This table holds more than 150,000 clones, roughly 79% found once. The sequenced material came from peripheral blood. The sequence came from a woman older than 75 with COVID-19, enrolled during active disease. The chain has TRBV9 and TRBJ1-3, with D possibly TRBD1 on 6 matching bases. The CDR3 protein is CASSVSQGHPGNTIYF. CDR3 DNA: TGTGCCAGCAGCGTATCCCAGGGACACCCTGGAAACACCATATATTTT.